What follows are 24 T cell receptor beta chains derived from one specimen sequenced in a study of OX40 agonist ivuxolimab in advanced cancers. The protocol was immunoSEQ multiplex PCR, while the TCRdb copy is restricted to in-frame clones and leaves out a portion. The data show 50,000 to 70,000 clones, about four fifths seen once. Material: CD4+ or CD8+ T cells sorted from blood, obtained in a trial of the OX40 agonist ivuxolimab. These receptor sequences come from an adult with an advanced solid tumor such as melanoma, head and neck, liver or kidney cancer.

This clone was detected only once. The CDR3 bases are TGTGCCAGCAGCCCGACAGGTCCGGGGGAGCTGTTTTTT. It specifies CASSPTGPGELFF. This chain connects TRBV11-1 to TRBJ2-2, with TRBD1 as a possible D gene (6 bases). Germline assignment: CDR1 SGHAT and CDR2 FQDESV (reference sequence). The length of the CDR3 is 13 residues. The V and J ends lost 5 bases and 8 bases respectively, with 12 bases between them.

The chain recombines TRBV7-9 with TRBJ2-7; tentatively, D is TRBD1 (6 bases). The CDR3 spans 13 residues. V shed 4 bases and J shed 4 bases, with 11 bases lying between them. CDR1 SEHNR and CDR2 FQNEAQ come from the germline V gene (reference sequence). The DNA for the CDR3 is TGTGCCAGCAGCTCGAACGACAGGTACGAGCAGTACTTC. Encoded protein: CASSSNDRYEQYF. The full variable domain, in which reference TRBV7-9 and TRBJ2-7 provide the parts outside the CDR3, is DTGVSQNPRHKITKRGQNVTFRCDPISEHNRLYWYRQTLGQGPEFLTYFQNEAQLEKSRLLSDRFSAERPKGSFSTLEIQRTEQGDSAMYLCASSSNDRYEQYFGPGTRLTVT.

The CDR3 spells CASSFVGLTDGELFF. As DNA, the CDR3 is TGCGCCAGCAGCTTTGTGGGACTCACGGACGGGGAGCTGTTTTTT. The chain links TRBV5-1 to TRBJ2-2, with D perhaps matching TRBD2 (6 bases). Germline CDR1 and CDR2: SGHRS and YFSETQ. Deletions cut 2 bases from V and 7 bases from J, with 15 bases between. The CDR3 consists of 15 residues.

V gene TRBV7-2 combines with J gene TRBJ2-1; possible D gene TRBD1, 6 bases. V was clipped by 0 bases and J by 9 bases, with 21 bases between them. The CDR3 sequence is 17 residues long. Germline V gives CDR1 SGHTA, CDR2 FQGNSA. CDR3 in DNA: TGTGCCAGCAGCTTAGCATTTGGAGGCTCCCTAGGGGGTGAGCAGTTCTTC. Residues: CASSLAFGGSLGGEQFF. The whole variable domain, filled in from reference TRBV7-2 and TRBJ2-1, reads GAGVSQSPSNKVTEKGKDVELRCDPISGHTALYWYRQSLGQGLEFLIYFQGNSAPDKSGLPSDRFSAERTGGSVSTLTIQRTQQEDSAVYLCASSLAFGGSLGGEQFFGPGTRLTVL.

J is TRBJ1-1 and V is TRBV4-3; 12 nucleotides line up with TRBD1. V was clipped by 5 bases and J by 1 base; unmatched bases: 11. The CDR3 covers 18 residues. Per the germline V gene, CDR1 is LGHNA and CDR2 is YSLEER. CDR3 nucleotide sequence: TGCGCCAGCAGCTCGAAACCAGGGGGACAGGGGGCGAACACTGAAGCTTTCTTT. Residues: CASSSKPGGQGANTEAFF.

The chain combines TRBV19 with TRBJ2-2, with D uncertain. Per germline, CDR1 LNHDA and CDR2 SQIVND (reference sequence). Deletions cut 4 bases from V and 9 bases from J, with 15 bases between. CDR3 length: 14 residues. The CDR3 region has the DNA TGTGCCAGTAGTAAGGCAATCATGGGCCGGGAGCTGTTTTTT. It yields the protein CASSKAIMGRELFF.

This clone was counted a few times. CDR3 coding DNA: TGTGCCAGCAGACGTAGCGGGAGCGGGGGAAACATTCAGTACTTC. Amino acids: CASRRSGSGGNIQYF. This chain joins TRBV27 and TRBJ2-4; 9 nucleotides agree with TRBD2. Germline trimming cut 6 bases from V and 6 bases from J; bases unmatched to any gene: 9. The CDR3 loop spans 15 amino acids. Germline values: CDR1 MNHEY, CDR2 SMNVEV (reference sequence).

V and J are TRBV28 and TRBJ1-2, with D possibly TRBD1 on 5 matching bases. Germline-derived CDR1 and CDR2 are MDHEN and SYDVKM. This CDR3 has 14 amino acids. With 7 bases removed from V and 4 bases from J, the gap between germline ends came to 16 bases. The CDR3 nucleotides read TGTGCCAGCACCCCCATGGGGGAGCCCTATGGCTACACCTTC. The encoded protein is CASTPMGEPYGYTF.

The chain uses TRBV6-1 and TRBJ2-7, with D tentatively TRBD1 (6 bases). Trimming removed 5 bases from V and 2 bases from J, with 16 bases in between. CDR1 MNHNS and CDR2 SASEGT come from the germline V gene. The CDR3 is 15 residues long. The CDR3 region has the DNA TGTGCCAGCAGTTTTTCAGGGACAATAACCTACGAGCAGTACTTC. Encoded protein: CASSFSGTITYEQYF.

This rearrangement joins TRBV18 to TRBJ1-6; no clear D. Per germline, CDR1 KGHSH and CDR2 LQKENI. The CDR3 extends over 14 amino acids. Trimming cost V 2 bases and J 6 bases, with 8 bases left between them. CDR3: CASSPDGRNSPLHF. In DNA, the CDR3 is TGTGCCAGCTCACCAGACGGCCGTAATTCACCCCTCCACTTT.

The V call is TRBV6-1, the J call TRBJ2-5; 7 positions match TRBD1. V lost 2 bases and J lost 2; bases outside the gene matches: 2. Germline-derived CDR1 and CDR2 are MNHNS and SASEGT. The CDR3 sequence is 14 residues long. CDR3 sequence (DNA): TGTGCCAGCAGTGAATTGGGACAGCAAGAGACCCAGTACTTC. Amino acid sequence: CASSELGQQETQYF.

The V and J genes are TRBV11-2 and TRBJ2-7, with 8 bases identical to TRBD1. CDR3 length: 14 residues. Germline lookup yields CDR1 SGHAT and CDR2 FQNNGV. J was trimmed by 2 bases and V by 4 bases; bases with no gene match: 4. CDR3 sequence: CASSSGQGTYEQYF. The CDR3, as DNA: TGTGCCAGCAGCTCCGGACAGGGCACCTACGAGCAGTACTTC.

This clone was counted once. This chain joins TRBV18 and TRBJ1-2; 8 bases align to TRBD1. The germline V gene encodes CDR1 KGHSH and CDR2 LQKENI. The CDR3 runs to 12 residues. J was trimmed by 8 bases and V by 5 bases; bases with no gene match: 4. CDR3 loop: CASSTGGKGYTF. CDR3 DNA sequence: TGTGCCAGCTCAACAGGGGGAAAAGGCTACACCTTC. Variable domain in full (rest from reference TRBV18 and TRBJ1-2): NAGVMQNPRHLVRRRGQEARLRCSPMKGHSHVYWYRQLPEEGLKFMVYLQKENIIDESGMPKERFSAEFPKEGPSILRIQQVVRGDSAAYFCASSTGGKGYTFGSGTRLTVV.

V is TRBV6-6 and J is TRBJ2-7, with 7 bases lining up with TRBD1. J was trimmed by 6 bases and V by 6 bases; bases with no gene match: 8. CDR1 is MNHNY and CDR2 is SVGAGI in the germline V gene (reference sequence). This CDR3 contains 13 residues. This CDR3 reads CASSYRGGGEQYF. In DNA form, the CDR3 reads TGTGCCAGCAGCTACAGGGGTGGTGGCGAGCAGTACTTC.

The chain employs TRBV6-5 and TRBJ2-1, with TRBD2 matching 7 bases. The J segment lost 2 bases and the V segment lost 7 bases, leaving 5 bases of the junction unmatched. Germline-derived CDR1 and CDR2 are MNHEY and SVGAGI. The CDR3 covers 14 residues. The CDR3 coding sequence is TGTGCCAGCAAAGCGGGATTCGCCTACAATGAGCAGTTCTTC. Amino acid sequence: CASKAGFAYNEQFF.

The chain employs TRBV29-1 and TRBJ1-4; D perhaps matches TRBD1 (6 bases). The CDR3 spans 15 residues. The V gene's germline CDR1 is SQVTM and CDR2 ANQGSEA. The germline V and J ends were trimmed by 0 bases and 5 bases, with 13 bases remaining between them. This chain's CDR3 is CSVEERGGLNEKLFF. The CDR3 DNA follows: TGCAGCGTTGAAGAGCGGGGGGGCTTGAATGAAAAACTGTTTTTT.

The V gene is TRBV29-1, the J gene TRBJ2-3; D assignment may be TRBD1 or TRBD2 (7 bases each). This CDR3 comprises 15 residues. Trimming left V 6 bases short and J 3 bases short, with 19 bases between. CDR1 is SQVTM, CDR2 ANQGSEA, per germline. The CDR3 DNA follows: TGCAGCGTCCCTGGGAGGGGGCGAGGAACAGATACGCAGTATTTT. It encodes CSVPGRGRGTDTQYF.

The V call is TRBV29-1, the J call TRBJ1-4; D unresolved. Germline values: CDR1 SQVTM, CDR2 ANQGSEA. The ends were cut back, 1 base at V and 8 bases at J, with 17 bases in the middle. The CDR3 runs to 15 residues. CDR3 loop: CSVEVPGSLLEKLFF. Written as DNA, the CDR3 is TGCAGCGTTGAAGTCCCAGGCTCTCTATTGGAAAAACTGTTTTTT.

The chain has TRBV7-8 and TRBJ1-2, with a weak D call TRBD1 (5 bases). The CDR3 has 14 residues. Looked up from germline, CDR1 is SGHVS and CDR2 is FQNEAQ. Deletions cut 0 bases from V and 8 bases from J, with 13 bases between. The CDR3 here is CASSLAGQGDGYTF. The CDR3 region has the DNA TGTGCCAGCAGCTTAGCGGGGCAGGGCGACGGCTACACCTTC.

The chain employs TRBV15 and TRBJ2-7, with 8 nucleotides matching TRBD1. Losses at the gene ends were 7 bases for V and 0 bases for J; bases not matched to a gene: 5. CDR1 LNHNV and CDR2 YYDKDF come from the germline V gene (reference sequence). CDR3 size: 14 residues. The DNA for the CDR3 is TGTGCCACCACTCCTACAGGGGGCTCCTACGAGCAGTACTTC. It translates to CATTPTGGSYEQYF.

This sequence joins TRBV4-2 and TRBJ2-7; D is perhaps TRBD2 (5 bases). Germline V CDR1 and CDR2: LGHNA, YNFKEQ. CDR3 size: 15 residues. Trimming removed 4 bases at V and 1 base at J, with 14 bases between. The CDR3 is CASSLPIPGSYEQYF. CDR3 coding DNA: TGTGCCAGCAGCCTACCAATCCCGGGGTCCTACGAGCAGTACTTC.

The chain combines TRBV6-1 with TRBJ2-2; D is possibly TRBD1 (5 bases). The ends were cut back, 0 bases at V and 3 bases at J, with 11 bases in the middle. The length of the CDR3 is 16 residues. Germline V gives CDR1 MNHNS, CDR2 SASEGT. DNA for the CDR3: TGTGCCAGCAGTGAAGCCGCAGGGAAAGACACCGGGGAGCTGTTTTTT. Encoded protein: CASSEAAGKDTGELFF.

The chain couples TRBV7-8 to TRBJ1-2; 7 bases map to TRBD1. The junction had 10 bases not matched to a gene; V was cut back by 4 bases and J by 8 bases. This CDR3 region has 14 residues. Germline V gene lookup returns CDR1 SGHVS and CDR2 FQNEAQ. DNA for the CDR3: TGTGCCAGCAGCTCCCTGACAGGGTTTCACGGCTACACCTTC. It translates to CASSSLTGFHGYTF.

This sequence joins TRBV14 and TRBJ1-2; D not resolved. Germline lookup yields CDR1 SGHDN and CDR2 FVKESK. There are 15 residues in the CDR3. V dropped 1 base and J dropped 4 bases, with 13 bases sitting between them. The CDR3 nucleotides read TGTGCCAGCAGCCAAGTCGACGGGTGGCTCTATGGCTACACCTTC. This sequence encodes CASSQVDGWLYGYTF.